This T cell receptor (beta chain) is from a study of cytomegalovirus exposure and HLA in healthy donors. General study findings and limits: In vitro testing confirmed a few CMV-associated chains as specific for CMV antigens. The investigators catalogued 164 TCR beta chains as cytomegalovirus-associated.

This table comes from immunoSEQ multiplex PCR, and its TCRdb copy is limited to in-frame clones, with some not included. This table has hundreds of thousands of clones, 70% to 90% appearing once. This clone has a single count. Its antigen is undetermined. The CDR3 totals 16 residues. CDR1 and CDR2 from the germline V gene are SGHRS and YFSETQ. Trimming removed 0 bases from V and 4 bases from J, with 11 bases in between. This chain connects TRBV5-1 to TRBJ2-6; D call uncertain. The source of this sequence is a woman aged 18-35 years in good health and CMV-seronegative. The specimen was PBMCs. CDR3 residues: CASSLVWRRGANVLTF. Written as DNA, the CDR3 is TGCGCCAGCAGCTTGGTATGGCGGAGAGGGGCCAACGTCCTGACTTTC.